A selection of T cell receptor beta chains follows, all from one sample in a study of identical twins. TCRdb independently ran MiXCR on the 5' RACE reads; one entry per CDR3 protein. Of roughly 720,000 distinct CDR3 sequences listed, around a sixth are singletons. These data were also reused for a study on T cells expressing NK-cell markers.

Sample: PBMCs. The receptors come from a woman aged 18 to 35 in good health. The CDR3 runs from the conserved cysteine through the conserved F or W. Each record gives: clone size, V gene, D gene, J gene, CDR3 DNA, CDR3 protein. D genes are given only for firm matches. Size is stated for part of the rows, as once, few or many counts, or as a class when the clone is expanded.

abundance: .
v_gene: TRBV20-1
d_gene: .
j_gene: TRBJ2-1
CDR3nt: TGCAGTGCTAGAAGGGAGAGCTCCTACAATGAGCAGTTCTTC
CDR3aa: CSARRESSYNEQFF

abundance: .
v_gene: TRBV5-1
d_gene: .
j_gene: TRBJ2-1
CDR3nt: TGCGCCAGCAGCTTCGGAGTCATCAACCGGGAGCAGTTCTTC
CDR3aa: CASSFGVINREQFF

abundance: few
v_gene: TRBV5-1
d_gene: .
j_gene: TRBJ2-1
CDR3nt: TGCGCCAGCAGCAGTTGGGAGACCAATGAGCAGTTCTTC
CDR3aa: CASSSWETNEQFF

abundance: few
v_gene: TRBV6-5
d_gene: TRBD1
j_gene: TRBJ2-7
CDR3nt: TGTGCCAGCAGTTGGGGACAGGGTTCCTACGAGCAGTACTTC
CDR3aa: CASSWGQGSYEQYF

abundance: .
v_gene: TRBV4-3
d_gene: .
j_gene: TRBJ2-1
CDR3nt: TGCGCCAGCAGCCGCAGACTAGGCTACAATGAGCAGTTCTTC
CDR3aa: CASSRRLGYNEQFF

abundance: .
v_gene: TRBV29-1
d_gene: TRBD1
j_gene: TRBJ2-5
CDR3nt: TGCAGCGCGAGACAGGGGGTTGAGACCCAGTACTTC
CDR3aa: CSARQGVETQYF

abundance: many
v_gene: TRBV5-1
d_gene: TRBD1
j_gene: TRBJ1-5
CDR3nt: TGCGCCAGCAGCAAGGGACAGGGGACGGAGCCCCAGCATTTT
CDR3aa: CASSKGQGTEPQHF

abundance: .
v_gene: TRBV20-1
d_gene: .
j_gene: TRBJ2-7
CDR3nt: TGCAGTGCCCTAGCACTCGAGCAGTACTTC
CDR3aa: CSALALEQYF

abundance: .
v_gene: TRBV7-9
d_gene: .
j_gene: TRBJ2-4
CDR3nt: TGTGCCAGCAGCTTAGTCGGCCAGGAGGACATTCAGTACTTC
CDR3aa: CASSLVGQEDIQYF

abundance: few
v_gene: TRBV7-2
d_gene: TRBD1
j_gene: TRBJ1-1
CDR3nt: TGTGCCAGCAGCCTGACAGGGGTCATGAACACTGAAGCTTTCTTT
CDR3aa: CASSLTGVMNTEAFF

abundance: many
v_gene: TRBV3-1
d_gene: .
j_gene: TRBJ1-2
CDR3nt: TGTGCCAGCAGCACTTCAGGCTATGGCTACACCTTC
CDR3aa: CASSTSGYGYTF

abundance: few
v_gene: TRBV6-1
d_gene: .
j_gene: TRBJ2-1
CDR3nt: TGTGCCAGCAGTGAGGGCGGAGGCGACGAGCAGTTCTTC
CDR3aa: CASSEGGGDEQFF

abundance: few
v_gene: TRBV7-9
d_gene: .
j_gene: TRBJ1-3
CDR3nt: TGTGCCAGCAGCTTACGGGTGGCGGGAAACACCATATATTTT
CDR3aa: CASSLRVAGNTIYF

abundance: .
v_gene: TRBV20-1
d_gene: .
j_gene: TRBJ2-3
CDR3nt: TGCAGTGCGTCCCCCGGAGCGGCCACAGATACGCAGTATTTT
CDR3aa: CSASPGAATDTQYF

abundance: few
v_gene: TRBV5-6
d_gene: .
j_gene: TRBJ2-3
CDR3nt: TGTGCCAGCAGCTTTCGTTCGGCGACCGCAGATACGCAGTATTTT
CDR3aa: CASSFRSATADTQYF

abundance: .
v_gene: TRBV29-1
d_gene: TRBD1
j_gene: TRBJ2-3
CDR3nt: TGCAGTGTAAACCGGGACAGGGTCACAGATACGCAGTATTTT
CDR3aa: CSVNRDRVTDTQYF

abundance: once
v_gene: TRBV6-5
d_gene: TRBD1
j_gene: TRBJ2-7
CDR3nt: TGTGCCAGCAGTTACTCGTGGACAGGGAGCTCCTACGAGCAGTACTTC
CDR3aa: CASSYSWTGSSYEQYF

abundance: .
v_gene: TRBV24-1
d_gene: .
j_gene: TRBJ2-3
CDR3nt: TGTGCCACCAGTGATCCGAGAGTGGGGCCAGATACGCAGTATTTT
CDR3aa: CATSDPRVGPDTQYF

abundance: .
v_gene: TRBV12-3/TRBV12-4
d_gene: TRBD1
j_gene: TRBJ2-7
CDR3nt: TGTGCCAGCAGTAGGAGACAGGGGGCGACCTACGAGCAGTACTTC
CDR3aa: CASSRRQGATYEQYF

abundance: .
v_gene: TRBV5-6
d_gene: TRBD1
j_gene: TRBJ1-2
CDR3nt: TGTGCCAGCAGCTACACCGGACAGGGGGTAGGTGGCTACACCTTC
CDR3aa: CASSYTGQGVGGYTF

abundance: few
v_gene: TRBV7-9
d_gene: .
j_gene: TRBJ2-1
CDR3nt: TGTGCCAGCAGCTTAGCAGGAGCAAACCCTGAGGAGTTCTTC
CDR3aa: CASSLAGANPEEFF

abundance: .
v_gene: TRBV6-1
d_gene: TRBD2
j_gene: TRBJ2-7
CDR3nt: TGTGCCAGCATATCGGGACGAGCGGGAGGGGGCGAGCAGTACTTC
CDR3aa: CASISGRAGGGEQYF

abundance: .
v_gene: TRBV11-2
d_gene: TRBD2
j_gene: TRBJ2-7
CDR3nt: TGTGCCAGCAGCCCTCGGGGGGGGCCCTACGAGCAGTACTTC
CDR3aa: CASSPRGGPYEQYF

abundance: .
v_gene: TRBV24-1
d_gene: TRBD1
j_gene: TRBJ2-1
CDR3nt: TGTGCCACCAGTGATACCGGGACAGACAATGAGCAGTTCTTC
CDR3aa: CATSDTGTDNEQFF

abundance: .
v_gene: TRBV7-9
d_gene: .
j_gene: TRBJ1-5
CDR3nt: TGTGCCAGCACCAGGGGTGCGAATCAGCCCCAGCATTTT
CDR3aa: CASTRGANQPQHF

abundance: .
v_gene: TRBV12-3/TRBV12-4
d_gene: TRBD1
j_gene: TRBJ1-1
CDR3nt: TGTGCCAGCGGAGACAGGGCCACTGAAGCTTTCTTT
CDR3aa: CASGDRATEAFF

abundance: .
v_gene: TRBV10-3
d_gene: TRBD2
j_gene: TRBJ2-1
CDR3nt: TGTGCCATCAGTGTCCAATCCAGCGGGAGGGGCAGCAATGAGCAGTTCTTC
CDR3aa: CAISVQSSGRGSNEQFF

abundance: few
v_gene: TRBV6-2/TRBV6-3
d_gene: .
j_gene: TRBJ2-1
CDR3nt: TGTGCCAGCAGTTATGTTTCGGGGTTCTCCCCCAGGACTACGTTCTTC
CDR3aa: CASSYVSGFSPRTTFF

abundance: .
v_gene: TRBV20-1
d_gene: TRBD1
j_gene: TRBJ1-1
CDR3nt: TGCAGTGCTCGGGACAGGGGCATGAACACTGAAGCTTTCTTT
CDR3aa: CSARDRGMNTEAFF